The TCR beta chain described here comes from a study of T cell responses to AZD1222 COVID-19 vaccine. Generated by immunoSEQ multiplex PCR, the TCRdb table keeps only in-frame clones and is missing some. Of roughly 99,000 clones detected, approximately 90% appear once; the ten largest clones hold about 6.6%. V was cut by 4 bases and J by 2 bases, with 17 bases left in between. The CDR3 covers 16 residues. The V gene's germline CDR1 is KGHSH and CDR2 LQKENI. Second-dose intervals near 4 or 12 weeks were combined. This clone came up once. Its antigen remains unidentified. The study, taken as a whole, reports: Repertoire collection took place solely once the T cell response had peaked. Nearly half of the spike-specific TCRs reportedly recognize variant regions that carry no mutations. It was only a handful of AZD1222 recipients who were seropositive at baseline.

The source of this sequence is an adult who received the AZD1222 COVID-19 vaccine. V is TRBV18 and J is TRBJ1-1; D gene unclear. Material: peripheral blood, obtained 28 days after the second AZD1222 dose. This CDR3 is CASSLLIGQVNTEAFF. Here the CDR3 DNA reads TGTGCCAGCTCACTCCTAATCGGGCAAGTAAACACTGAAGCTTTCTTT.